These T cell receptor beta chains were read from a single sample in a study of blood T cells in healthy people across ages. In TCRdb, the 5' RACE reads were re-called with MiXCR into one record per CDR3 protein. The table shows some 1.5 million distinct CDR3 sequences, with roughly 30% occurring only once. The sample was blood. These receptor sequences come from a woman aged 25 to 39 in good health. Both conserved end residues are part of each CDR3. D genes are given only for firm matches. Size tells how often a clone was seen (once, few, many) or the class of an expanded clone, and some rows leave it out.

abundance: NA; d_gene: TRBD1; j_gene: TRBJ1-5; v_gene: TRBV20-1; CDR3aa: CSARSDRGGQPQHF; CDR3nt: TGCAGTGCTAGATCGGACAGGGGAGGTCAGCCCCAGCATTTT
abundance: few; d_gene: NA; j_gene: TRBJ2-2; v_gene: TRBV7-2; CDR3aa: CASSLDDRSTGELFF; CDR3nt: TGTGCCAGCAGCTTAGACGACCGATCCACCGGGGAGCTGTTTTTT
abundance: many; d_gene: TRBD2; j_gene: TRBJ2-5; v_gene: TRBV6-5; CDR3aa: CASSFGLAGSQETQYF; CDR3nt: TGTGCCAGCAGTTTCGGACTAGCGGGTTCACAAGAGACCCAGTACTTC
abundance: NA; d_gene: NA; j_gene: TRBJ2-1; v_gene: TRBV3-1; CDR3aa: CVSSQGDNEQFF; CDR3nt: TGTGTCAGCAGCCAAGGGGACAATGAGCAGTTCTTC
abundance: few; d_gene: NA; j_gene: TRBJ2-7; v_gene: TRBV30; CDR3aa: CAWSVTQQEQYF; CDR3nt: TGTGCCTGGAGTGTAACCCAGCAGGAGCAGTACTTC
abundance: few; d_gene: NA; j_gene: TRBJ1-2; v_gene: TRBV29-1; CDR3aa: CSVRRQVYGYTF; CDR3nt: TGCAGCGTGCGGAGACAGGTTTATGGCTACACCTTC
abundance: NA; d_gene: TRBD1; j_gene: TRBJ1-5; v_gene: TRBV27; CDR3aa: CASSFQQGWHSNQPQHF; CDR3nt: TGTGCCAGCAGTTTTCAACAGGGGTGGCATAGCAATCAGCCCCAGCATTTT
abundance: few; d_gene: NA; j_gene: TRBJ1-2; v_gene: TRBV6-6; CDR3aa: CASRLRSYGYTF; CDR3nt: TGTGCCAGCAGGCTACGAAGCTATGGCTACACCTTC
abundance: many; d_gene: TRBD2; j_gene: TRBJ2-1; v_gene: TRBV20-1; CDR3aa: CSARFPSGRTVEQFF; CDR3nt: TGCAGTGCTAGGTTTCCTAGCGGGAGAACAGTTGAGCAGTTCTTC
abundance: few; d_gene: NA; j_gene: TRBJ2-5; v_gene: TRBV5-1; CDR3aa: CASSFEGMGHQETQYF; CDR3nt: TGCGCCAGCAGCTTCGAGGGGATGGGTCACCAAGAGACCCAGTACTTC
abundance: NA; d_gene: NA; j_gene: TRBJ2-3; v_gene: TRBV11-1; CDR3aa: CASSPTRGLPDTQYF; CDR3nt: TGTGCCAGCAGCCCCACGAGGGGGTTACCAGATACGCAGTATTTT
abundance: few; d_gene: NA; j_gene: TRBJ2-6; v_gene: TRBV29-1; CDR3aa: CSVDLSGAGANVLTF; CDR3nt: TGCAGCGTTGATCTGTCAGGGGCTGGGGCCAACGTCCTGACTTTC
abundance: NA; d_gene: NA; j_gene: TRBJ1-1; v_gene: TRBV7-2; CDR3aa: CASSTTGGLAFF; CDR3nt: TGTGCCAGCAGCACAACAGGAGGCTTGGCTTTCTTT
abundance: many; d_gene: TRBD1; j_gene: TRBJ2-7; v_gene: TRBV20-1; CDR3aa: CSARRQGSYEQYF; CDR3nt: TGCAGTGCTAGAAGACAGGGCTCCTACGAGCAGTACTTC
abundance: NA; d_gene: NA; j_gene: TRBJ1-5; v_gene: TRBV6-1; CDR3aa: CASMPGDQPQHF; CDR3nt: TGTGCCAGCATGCCTGGAGATCAGCCCCAGCATTTT
abundance: NA; d_gene: NA; j_gene: TRBJ2-1; v_gene: TRBV20-1; CDR3aa: CSAVPGSGRYNEQFF; CDR3nt: TGCAGTGCCGTTCCGGGGTCCGGTCGTTACAATGAGCAGTTCTTC
abundance: NA; d_gene: NA; j_gene: TRBJ2-1; v_gene: TRBV2; CDR3aa: CASRPALRGEQFF; CDR3nt: TGTGCCAGCAGGCCTGCGCTAAGGGGTGAGCAGTTCTTC
abundance: few; d_gene: TRBD2; j_gene: TRBJ2-3; v_gene: TRBV9; CDR3aa: CASGAGDDTQYF; CDR3nt: TGTGCCAGCGGTGCGGGAGACGATACGCAGTATTTT
abundance: few; d_gene: NA; j_gene: TRBJ2-5; v_gene: TRBV7-2; CDR3aa: CASSSPWGYNEQYF; CDR3nt: TGTGCCAGCAGCTCCCCGTGGGGGTACAATGAGCAGTACTTC
abundance: many; d_gene: NA; j_gene: TRBJ2-5; v_gene: TRBV12-3/TRBV12-4; CDR3aa: CASIGAEETQYF; CDR3nt: TGTGCCAGCATTGGGGCCGAGGAGACCCAGTACTTC
abundance: NA; d_gene: TRBD2; j_gene: TRBJ2-7; v_gene: TRBV12-3/TRBV12-4; CDR3aa: CASSIAGGSGYEQYF; CDR3nt: TGTGCCAGCAGTATAGCGGGGGGGTCCGGTTACGAGCAGTACTTC
abundance: NA; d_gene: NA; j_gene: TRBJ1-6; v_gene: TRBV28; CDR3aa: CASSLHTGNSPLHF; CDR3nt: TGTGCCAGCAGTTTACACACAGGGAATTCACCCCTCCACTTT
abundance: NA; d_gene: NA; j_gene: TRBJ2-7; v_gene: TRBV7-9; CDR3aa: CASSPRTAGGTYEQYF; CDR3nt: TGTGCCAGCAGTCCCCGGACAGCCGGGGGGACCTACGAGCAGTACTTC
abundance: NA; d_gene: NA; j_gene: TRBJ1-2; v_gene: TRBV3-1; CDR3aa: CASSTGGTVHGYTF; CDR3nt: TGTGCCAGCAGCACGGGAGGGACCGTCCATGGCTATACCTTC
abundance: once; d_gene: TRBD1; j_gene: TRBJ1-6; v_gene: TRBV20-1; CDR3aa: CSARVWQGAMFYSYNSPLHF; CDR3nt: TGCAGTGCTAGAGTGTGGCAGGGGGCCATGTTTTACTCCTATAATTCACCCCTCCACTTT
abundance: once; d_gene: TRBD2; j_gene: TRBJ2-7; v_gene: TRBV6-5; CDR3aa: CASNDWGGSSYEQYF; CDR3nt: TGTGCCAGCAACGACTGGGGAGGGAGTTCCTACGAGCAGTACTTC
abundance: many; d_gene: TRBD2; j_gene: TRBJ2-7; v_gene: TRBV4-3; CDR3aa: CASSQDRGAGDYEQYF; CDR3nt: TGCGCCAGCAGCCAAGATCGGGGCGCGGGGGATTACGAGCAGTACTTC
abundance: NA; d_gene: NA; j_gene: TRBJ2-1; v_gene: TRBV4-2; CDR3aa: CASSLGLEGLEFF; CDR3nt: TGTGCCAGCAGCTTGGGGCTCGAAGGTTTGGAGTTCTTC
abundance: NA; d_gene: NA; j_gene: TRBJ1-2; v_gene: TRBV12-3/TRBV12-4; CDR3aa: CASTTARGVNYGYTF; CDR3nt: TGTGCCAGCACCACCGCCAGGGGAGTCAACTATGGCTACACCTTC
abundance: few; d_gene: TRBD2; j_gene: TRBJ2-1; v_gene: TRBV3-1; CDR3aa: CASRPRGAGGEDEQFF; CDR3nt: TGTGCCAGCAGACCCCGAGGAGCGGGGGGAGAGGATGAGCAGTTCTTC
abundance: NA; d_gene: NA; j_gene: TRBJ1-2; v_gene: TRBV6-1; CDR3aa: CASSVHRPNYGHTF; CDR3nt: TGTGCCAGCAGTGTTCACCGTCCTAACTATGGCCACACCTTC
abundance: NA; d_gene: TRBD1; j_gene: TRBJ1-2; v_gene: TRBV6-5; CDR3aa: CASKFSRAGGSGYTF; CDR3nt: TGTGCCAGCAAGTTCTCCCGCGCAGGGGGAAGTGGCTACACCTTC
abundance: NA; d_gene: NA; j_gene: TRBJ2-1; v_gene: TRBV12-3/TRBV12-4; CDR3aa: CASSPKGGRTYNEQFF; CDR3nt: TGTGCCAGCAGTCCCAAGGGGGGGCGGACCTACAATGAGCAGTTCTTC
abundance: many; d_gene: NA; j_gene: TRBJ2-5; v_gene: TRBV6-5; CDR3aa: CATRPVNQETQYF; CDR3nt: TGTGCCACAAGACCGGTGAACCAAGAGACCCAGTACTTC
abundance: few; d_gene: TRBD1; j_gene: TRBJ2-5; v_gene: TRBV24-1; CDR3aa: CATSDPHRGQETQYF; CDR3nt: TGTGCCACCAGTGACCCCCACAGGGGCCAAGAGACCCAGTACTTC
abundance: NA; d_gene: TRBD1; j_gene: TRBJ2-7; v_gene: TRBV25-1; CDR3aa: CASTPSRGTDQYF; CDR3nt: TGTGCCAGCACCCCGAGCAGGGGGACGGATCAGTACTTC
abundance: few; d_gene: NA; j_gene: TRBJ2-3; v_gene: TRBV20-1; CDR3aa: CSARGFEVGTDTQYF; CDR3nt: TGCAGTGCTAGGGGTTTTGAGGTCGGGACAGATACGCAGTATTTT
abundance: NA; d_gene: NA; j_gene: TRBJ2-3; v_gene: TRBV6-6; CDR3aa: CASSYSYGSRASDTQYF; CDR3nt: TGTGCCAGCAGTTACTCTTACGGGTCGAGGGCTTCAGATACGCAGTATTTT
abundance: few; d_gene: TRBD2; j_gene: TRBJ2-5; v_gene: TRBV4-1; CDR3aa: CASSPLPAGGAETQYF; CDR3nt: TGCGCCAGCAGCCCATTACCAGCGGGGGGAGCAGAGACCCAGTACTTC
abundance: many; d_gene: NA; j_gene: TRBJ1-5; v_gene: TRBV5-1; CDR3aa: CASSAGGDQPQHF; CDR3nt: TGCGCCAGCAGCGCTGGGGGGGATCAGCCCCAGCATTTT
abundance: many; d_gene: TRBD2; j_gene: TRBJ2-1; v_gene: TRBV4-3; CDR3aa: CASSQVGTSGRPYNEQFF; CDR3nt: TGCGCCAGCAGCCAAGTGGGGACTAGCGGGAGGCCCTACAATGAGCAGTTCTTC
abundance: NA; d_gene: TRBD1; j_gene: TRBJ2-1; v_gene: TRBV28; CDR3aa: CASSSGGDEDNEQFF; CDR3nt: TGTGCCAGCAGTTCAGGGGGCGATGAGGACAATGAGCAGTTCTTC
abundance: NA; d_gene: NA; j_gene: TRBJ2-7; v_gene: TRBV12-3/TRBV12-4; CDR3aa: CASSEVVGESEQYF; CDR3nt: TGTGCCAGCAGTGAGGTCGTGGGGGAGAGCGAGCAGTACTTC